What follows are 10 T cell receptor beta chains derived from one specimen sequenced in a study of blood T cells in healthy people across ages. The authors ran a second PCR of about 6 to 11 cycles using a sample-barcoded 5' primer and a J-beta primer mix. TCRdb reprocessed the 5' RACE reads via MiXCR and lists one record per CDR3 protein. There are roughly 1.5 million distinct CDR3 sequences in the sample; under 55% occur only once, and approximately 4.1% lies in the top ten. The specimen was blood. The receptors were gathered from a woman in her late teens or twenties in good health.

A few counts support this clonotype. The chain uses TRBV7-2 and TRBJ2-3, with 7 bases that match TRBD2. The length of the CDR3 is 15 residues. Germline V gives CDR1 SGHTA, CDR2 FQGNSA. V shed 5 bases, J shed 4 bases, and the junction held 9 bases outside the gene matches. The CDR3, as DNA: TGTGCCAGCAGCCCCCGGAAAGCGGGGTCAGATACGCAGTATTTT. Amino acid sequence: CASSPRKAGSDTQYF.

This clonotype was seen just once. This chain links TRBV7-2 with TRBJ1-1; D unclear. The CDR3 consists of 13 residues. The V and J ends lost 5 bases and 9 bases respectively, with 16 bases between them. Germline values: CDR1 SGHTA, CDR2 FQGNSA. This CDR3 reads CASSPNGEGKAFF. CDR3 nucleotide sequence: TGTGCCAGCAGCCCTAACGGGGAGGGAAAAGCTTTCTTT. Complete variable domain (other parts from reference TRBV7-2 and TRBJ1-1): GAGVSQSPSNKVTEKGKDVELRCDPISGHTALYWYRQSLGQGLEFLIYFQGNSAPDKSGLPSDRFSAERTGGSVSTLTIQRTQQEDSAVYLCASSPNGEGKAFFGQGTRLTVV.

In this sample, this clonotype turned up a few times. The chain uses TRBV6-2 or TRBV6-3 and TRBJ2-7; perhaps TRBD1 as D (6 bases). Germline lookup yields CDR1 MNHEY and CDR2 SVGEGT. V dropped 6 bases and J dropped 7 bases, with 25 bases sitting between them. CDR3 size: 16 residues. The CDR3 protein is CASRRTGLGIRNEQYF. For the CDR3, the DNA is TGTGCCAGCAGAAGAACAGGGTTAGGGATACGGAATGAGCAGTACTTC.

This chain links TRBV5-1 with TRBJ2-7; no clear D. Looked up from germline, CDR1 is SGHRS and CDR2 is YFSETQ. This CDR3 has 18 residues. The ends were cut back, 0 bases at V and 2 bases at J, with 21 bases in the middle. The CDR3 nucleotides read TGCGCCAGCAGCTTGGAGCTACCCCGGGCCGAGCTTACCTACGAGCAGTACTTC. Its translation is CASSLELPRAELTYEQYF.

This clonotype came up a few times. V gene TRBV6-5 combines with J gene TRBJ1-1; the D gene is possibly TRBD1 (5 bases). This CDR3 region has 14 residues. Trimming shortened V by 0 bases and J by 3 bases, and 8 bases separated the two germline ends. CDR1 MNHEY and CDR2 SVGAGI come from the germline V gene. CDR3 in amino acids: CASSYSGQYTEAFF. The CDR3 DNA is TGTGCCAGCAGTTACTCAGGACAATACACTGAAGCTTTCTTT.

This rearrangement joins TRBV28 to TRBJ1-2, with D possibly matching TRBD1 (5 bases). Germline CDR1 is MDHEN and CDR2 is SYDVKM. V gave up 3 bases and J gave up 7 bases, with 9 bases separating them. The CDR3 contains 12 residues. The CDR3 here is CASSFRDSGYTF. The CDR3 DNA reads TGTGCCAGCAGTTTCAGGGATAGTGGCTACACCTTC.

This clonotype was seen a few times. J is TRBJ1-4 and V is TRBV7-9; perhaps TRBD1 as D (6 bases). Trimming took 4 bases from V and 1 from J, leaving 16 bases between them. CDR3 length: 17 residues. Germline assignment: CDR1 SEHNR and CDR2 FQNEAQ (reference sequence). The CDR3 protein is CASSSGAGPLTNEKLFF. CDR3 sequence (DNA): TGTGCCAGCAGCTCAGGGGCAGGGCCTTTAACTAATGAAAAACTGTTTTTT.

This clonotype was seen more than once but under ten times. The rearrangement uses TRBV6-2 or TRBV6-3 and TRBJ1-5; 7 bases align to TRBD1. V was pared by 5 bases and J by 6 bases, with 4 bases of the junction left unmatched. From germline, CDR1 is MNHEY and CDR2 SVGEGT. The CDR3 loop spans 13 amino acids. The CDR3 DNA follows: TGTGCCAGCAGTGACAGGGAGAGTCAGCCCCAGCATTTT. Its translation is CASSDRESQPQHF.

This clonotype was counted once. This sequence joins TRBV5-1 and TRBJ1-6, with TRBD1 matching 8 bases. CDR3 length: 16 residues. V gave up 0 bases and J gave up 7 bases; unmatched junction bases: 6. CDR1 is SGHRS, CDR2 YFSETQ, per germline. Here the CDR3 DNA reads TGCGCCAGCAGCTTGGCCCCGACAGGGGAGAATTCACCCCTCCACTTT. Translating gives CASSLAPTGENSPLHF.

CDR3: CASSQDKTTQYF. For the CDR3, the DNA is TGCGCCAGCAGCCAAGATAAGACTACGCAGTATTTT. The genes are TRBV4-1 and TRBJ2-3; D ambiguous. CDR1 is MGHRA, CDR2 YSYEKL, per germline. The CDR3 covers 12 residues. V dropped 0 bases and J dropped 8 bases, with 6 bases sitting between them.